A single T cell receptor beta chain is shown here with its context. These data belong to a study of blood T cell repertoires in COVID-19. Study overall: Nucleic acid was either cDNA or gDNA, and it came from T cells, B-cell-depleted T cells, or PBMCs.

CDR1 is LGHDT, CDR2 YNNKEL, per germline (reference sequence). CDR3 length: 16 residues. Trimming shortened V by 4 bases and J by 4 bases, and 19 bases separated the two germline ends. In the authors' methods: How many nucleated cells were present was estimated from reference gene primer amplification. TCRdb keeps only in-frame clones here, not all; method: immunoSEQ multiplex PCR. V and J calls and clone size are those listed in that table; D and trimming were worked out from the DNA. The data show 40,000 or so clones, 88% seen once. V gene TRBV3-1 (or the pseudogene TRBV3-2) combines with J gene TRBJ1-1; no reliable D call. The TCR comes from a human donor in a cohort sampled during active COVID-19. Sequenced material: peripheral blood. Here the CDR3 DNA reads TGTGCCAGCAGCCTCCAAGGAGGACTCTGGGGCACTGAAGCTTTCTTT. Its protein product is CASSLQGGLWGTEAFF.